The 25 T cell receptor beta chains in this list originate from one sample, sequenced in a study of PD-1 blockade in classical Hodgkin lymphoma. Repertoires were generated with immunoSEQ multiplex PCR, while TCRdb's copy carries only in-frame clones and drops some. The sample consists of 100,000 or so clones, roughly 90% of them appearing once. Time point described: cycle 4 day 1 (C4D1), after less than seven weeks of nivolumab. Each and every patient relapsed after autologous stem cell transplantation, and patients got differing brentuximab vedotin exposure. Sequences were derived from peripheral blood mononuclear cells (PBMCs), sampled before the fourth cycle of nivolumab. These receptors were collected from a human donor with classical Hodgkin lymphoma.

On this clone: At one of its ends the junction is not consistent with the germline gene, which may arise from a read error. The CDR3 DNA is TGCGCCAGCACCTTGGGAGGTTTAGGCACCGGGGAGCTGTTTTTT. Translation gives CASTLGGLGTGELFF. V and J are TRBV5-1 and TRBJ2-2; the D gene is possibly TRBD2 (6 bases). Germline assignment: CDR1 SGHRS and CDR2 YFSETQ. CDR3 length: 15 residues.

Only one count was recorded for this clone. The V and J genes are TRBV5-4 and TRBJ2-1; D is uncertain. CDR3 length equals 13 residues. Trimming took 2 bases from V and 7 from J, leaving 10 bases between them. The germline V gene has CDR1 SGHNT and CDR2 YYREEE (reference sequence). For the CDR3, the DNA is TGTGCCAGCAGCTTAGGACCTGGGAATGAGCAGTTCTTC. It is translated as CASSLGPGNEQFF.

This clone was seen just once. The rearrangement links TRBV29-1 to TRBJ2-7; the D gene is possibly TRBD1 (6 bases). V was trimmed by 1 base and J by 3 bases, leaving 13 bases between them. Germline V gene lookup returns CDR1 SQVTM and CDR2 ANQGSEA. The CDR3 is 14 amino acids. The CDR3 loop reads CSVEGVAGDYEQYF. The DNA of the CDR3 is TGCAGCGTTGAAGGGGTTGCAGGGGACTACGAGCAGTACTTC.

CDR3 DNA: TGTGCCAGCAGGCCCCGGACAGGGCGCCTACAGCCCCAGCATTTT. It is translated as CASRPRTGRLQPQHF. The rearrangement joins TRBV6-5 to TRBJ1-5; 8 positions match TRBD1. There are 15 residues in the CDR3. Germline CDR1 and CDR2: MNHEY and SVGAGI. The trim removed 6 bases at V and 7 bases at J, leaving 11 bases unmatched.

This chain joins TRBV9 and TRBJ2-5; TRBD1 aligns across 7 bases. This CDR3 has 16 amino acids. With 4 bases clipped from V and 1 base from J, the junction kept 10 bases outside the gene matches. The germline V gene encodes CDR1 SGDLS and CDR2 YYNGEE. CDR3 sequence (DNA): TGTGCCAGCAGCCAGACAGGGCAGGTTATCCAAGAGACCCAGTACTTC. This sequence encodes CASSQTGQVIQETQYF.

V usage is TRBV6-1 and J usage is TRBJ2-1, with TRBD2 as a possible D gene (6 bases). The CDR3 runs 17 residues. V lost 0 bases and J lost 6, with 18 bases in between. The V gene's germline CDR1 is MNHNS and CDR2 SASEGT. The CDR3 DNA reads as TGTGCCAGCAGTGAAGCGCTCGGGGAGGCAACCTCCAATGAGCAGTTCTTC. This codes for CASSEALGEATSNEQFF.

The V call is TRBV28, the J call TRBJ2-1; a weak D match, TRBD2 (5 bases). This CDR3 has 15 amino acids. Germline lookup yields CDR1 MDHEN and CDR2 SYDVKM. V was cut by 6 bases and J by 5 bases, with 17 bases left in between. Here the CDR3 DNA reads TGTGCCAGCAGCCTAATGCGGGTCATTGACAATGAGCAGTTCTTC. This gives the protein CASSLMRVIDNEQFF.

The gene calls are TRBV11-1 and TRBJ1-2, with a possible D match to TRBD1 (6 bases). This CDR3 region has 12 residues. Germline V gives CDR1 SGHAT, CDR2 FQDESV (reference sequence). Deletions cut 6 bases from V and 8 bases from J, with 13 bases between. The CDR3, as DNA: TGTGCCAGCAGTTCTCACAGGGACGGCTACACCTTC. Translation gives CASSSHRDGYTF.

J is TRBJ1-1 and V is TRBV25-1, with 7 bases fitting TRBD1. CDR1 and CDR2 (germline): MGHDK, SYGVNS. There are 15 residues in the CDR3. The V gene end was trimmed by 0 bases and the J gene end by 4 bases; junction bases not matched to a gene: 5. The DNA of the CDR3 is TGTGCCAGCAGTGAATATTACAGGGGAGGCACTGAAGCTTTCTTT. This codes for CASSEYYRGGTEAFF.

The chain joins TRBV10-2 to TRBJ1-2, with unresolved D. The V gene's germline CDR1 is WSHSY and CDR2 SAAADI. Trimming took 0 bases from V and 5 from J, leaving 7 bases between them. The CDR3 length is 13 residues. The CDR3 DNA reads as TGCGCCAGCAGTGAGTCAACTCAGTATGGCTACACCTTC. This gives the protein CASSESTQYGYTF.

This clone was counted once. The chain recombines TRBV5-1 with TRBJ2-5; D gene unclear. The germline V and J ends were trimmed by 1 base and 3 bases, with 10 bases remaining between them. The CDR3 is 14 amino acids. Germline values: CDR1 SGHRS, CDR2 YFSETQ. Here the CDR3 DNA reads TGCGCCAGCAGCTTGTCTAGTAGTGAAGAGACCCAGTACTTC. It translates to CASSLSSSEETQYF.

The J gene is TRBJ1-1, the V gene TRBV4-2; no reliable D call. The CDR3 length is 14 residues. V dropped 4 bases and J dropped 0 bases, with 9 bases sitting between them. The germline V gene encodes CDR1 LGHNA and CDR2 YNFKEQ. The CDR3 is CASSPDTMNTEAFF. The CDR3 region has the DNA TGTGCCAGCAGCCCAGACACCATGAACACTGAAGCTTTCTTT.

The chain carries TRBV19 and TRBJ1-5; a possible D gene is TRBD1 (5 bases). Per germline, CDR1 LNHDA and CDR2 SQIVND (reference sequence). With 9 bases removed from V and 2 bases from J, the gap between germline ends came to 17 bases. The CDR3 consists of 15 residues. CDR3 DNA: TGTGCCAGCACTAGGGTTTTAGGGGGCAATCAGCCCCAGCATTTT. Translating it yields CASTRVLGGNQPQHF.

This chain uses TRBV28 with TRBJ1-2, with TRBD1 as a possible D gene (5 bases). V was cut by 3 bases and J by 7 bases, with 15 bases left in between. CDR1 is MDHEN, CDR2 SYDVKM, per germline. The CDR3 loop spans 14 amino acids. Here the CDR3 reads CASSFGGGEGGYTF. CDR3 bases: TGTGCCAGCAGTTTCGGGGGTGGTGAGGGTGGCTACACCTTC.

The chain combines TRBV7-2 with TRBJ2-1, with D maybe TRBD2 (6 bases). The CDR3 extends over 17 amino acids. CDR1 and CDR2 from the germline V gene are SGHTA and FQGNSA. Trimming left V 1 base short and J 0 bases short, with 13 bases between. The CDR3 region has the DNA TGTGCCAGCAGCTTAGATGTGGGACTTAGCTCCTACAATGAGCAGTTCTTC. It codes for CASSLDVGLSSYNEQFF.

This clone came up a few times. The V gene is TRBV6-5, the J gene TRBJ1-1, with no clear D. The CDR3 consists of 13 residues. V was cut by 6 bases and J by 1 base, with 9 bases left in between. Germline CDR1 MNHEY, CDR2 SVGAGI. The CDR3 DNA is TGTGCCAGCAGCACGAACAGGAACACTGAAGCTTTCTTT. Protein product: CASSTNRNTEAFF.

J is TRBJ2-7 and V is TRBV6-5, with TRBD1 as a possible D gene (5 bases). Trimming shortened V by 2 bases and J by 2 bases, and 13 bases separated the two germline ends. From germline, CDR1 is MNHEY and CDR2 SVGAGI. The CDR3 contains 15 residues. Here the CDR3 reads CASSYVQGSAYEQYF. CDR3 in DNA: TGTGCCAGCAGTTACGTCCAGGGTAGTGCCTACGAGCAGTACTTC.

V gene TRBV27 combines with J gene TRBJ2-1, with a possible D match to TRBD1 (6 bases). The CDR3 loop spans 15 amino acids. The germline gives CDR1 MNHEY, CDR2 SMNVEV (reference sequence). The germline V and J ends were trimmed by 6 bases and 6 bases, with 18 bases remaining between them. CDR3 loop: CASRRQAISGNEQFF. Written as DNA, the CDR3 is TGTGCCAGCAGACGACAGGCCATCTCGGGCAATGAGCAGTTCTTC.

This chain uses TRBV7-2 with TRBJ1-2; 10 bases are shared with TRBD1. With 1 base clipped from V and 8 bases from J, the junction kept 7 bases outside the gene matches. Germline CDR1 is SGHTA and CDR2 is FQGNSA. This CDR3 spans 15 amino acids. DNA of the CDR3: TGTGCCAGCAGCTTAGTCGGACAGGGGGAAGGGGGCTACACCTTC. It translates to CASSLVGQGEGGYTF.

The chain uses TRBV19 and TRBJ2-3, with 9 bases aligning to TRBD2. Germline CDR1 is LNHDA and CDR2 is SQIVND (reference sequence). J gave up 0 bases and V 4 bases, and 17 bases lay outside the gene matches. The CDR3 spans 20 residues. The CDR3 sequence: CASSTPRKMTREGSTDTQYF. The CDR3 bases are TGTGCCAGTAGTACCCCGAGGAAGATGACGCGGGAGGGTAGCACAGATACGCAGTATTTT.

The V gene is TRBV11-3, the J gene TRBJ2-1; TRBD2 matches at 10 bases. The trim removed 0 bases at V and 12 bases at J, leaving 11 bases unmatched. This CDR3 has 16 residues. CDR1 SGHNT and CDR2 YENEEA come from the germline V gene. The CDR3 DNA is TGTGCCAGCAGCTTAGATGCGGCTAGCGGGAGTGTCGGGCAGTTCTTC. This sequence encodes CASSLDAASGSVGQFF.

V usage is TRBV2 and J usage is TRBJ1-4, with 8 bases matching TRBD1. V gave up 6 bases and J gave up 5 bases; unmatched junction bases: 8. The length of the CDR3 is 15 residues. The germline gives CDR1 SNHLY, CDR2 FYNNEI. The CDR3 DNA reads TGTGCCAGCAGCGTCGACAGGGGTTGGAATGAAAAACTGTTTTTT. It yields the protein CASSVDRGWNEKLFF.

The chain is built from TRBV6-5 and TRBJ2-5; D unclear. V was pared by 0 bases and J by 5 bases, with 10 bases between. CDR3 size: 14 residues. Germline CDR1 and CDR2: MNHEY and SVGAGI. The CDR3 nucleotides read TGTGCCAGCAGTTACTCTCTCTCTCGGGAGACCCAGTACTTC. Protein sequence: CASSYSLSRETQYF.

The rearrangement joins TRBV2 to TRBJ1-5; D is undetermined. The CDR3 length is 15 residues. Per germline, CDR1 SNHLY and CDR2 FYNNEI. Between the trimmed V and J ends, which lost 3 bases and 2 bases, there was a span of 11 bases. CDR3 loop: CASSDGLSGNQPQHF. In DNA, the CDR3 is TGTGCCAGCAGTGACGGCCTCTCTGGCAATCAGCCCCAGCATTTT.

The chain links TRBV10-3 to TRBJ2-5; D gene unclear. Per the germline V gene, CDR1 is ENHRY and CDR2 is SYGVKD. The length of the CDR3 is 13 residues. V was trimmed by 6 bases and J by 1 base, leaving 9 bases between them. Here the CDR3 DNA reads TGTGCCATCAGCGCGCCGACCCAAGAGACCCAGTACTTC. Translating it yields CAISAPTQETQYF.